This T cell receptor beta chain was sequenced during a study of cytomegalovirus exposure and HLA in healthy donors. Findings and limits, study-wide: In the 95 to 150 validation repertoires, more than 85% of cluster scores exceeded 0, per a later analysis. The study found most TCR sequences rare, yet found some public TCRs in many donors. Roughly 170 TCR beta chains were listed as cytomegalovirus-associated.

The assay was immunoSEQ multiplex PCR, and TCRdb's table has in-frame clones only and misses some. This table has about 150,000 clones, approximately 90% appearing once. Among the roughly 120 subjects of the validation cohort, separate from the roughly 730-subject first cohort, were the donors. Points on this clone: Its antigen is still unknown.

Germline V gene sequence: CDR1 MNHNS, CDR2 SASEGT. V lost 7 bases, J lost 6 bases, and 9 bases stayed unmatched. The CDR3 is 14 residues long. V and J are TRBV6-1 and TRBJ1-5; 7 bases are a match to TRBD1. Sequenced material: PBMCs. The TCR sequence derives from a man younger than 35 in good health and CMV-seronegative. The CDR3 DNA is TGTGCCAGCACCTCAGACAGGGTCATTCAGCCCCAGCATTTT. Protein product: CASTSDRVIQPQHF.